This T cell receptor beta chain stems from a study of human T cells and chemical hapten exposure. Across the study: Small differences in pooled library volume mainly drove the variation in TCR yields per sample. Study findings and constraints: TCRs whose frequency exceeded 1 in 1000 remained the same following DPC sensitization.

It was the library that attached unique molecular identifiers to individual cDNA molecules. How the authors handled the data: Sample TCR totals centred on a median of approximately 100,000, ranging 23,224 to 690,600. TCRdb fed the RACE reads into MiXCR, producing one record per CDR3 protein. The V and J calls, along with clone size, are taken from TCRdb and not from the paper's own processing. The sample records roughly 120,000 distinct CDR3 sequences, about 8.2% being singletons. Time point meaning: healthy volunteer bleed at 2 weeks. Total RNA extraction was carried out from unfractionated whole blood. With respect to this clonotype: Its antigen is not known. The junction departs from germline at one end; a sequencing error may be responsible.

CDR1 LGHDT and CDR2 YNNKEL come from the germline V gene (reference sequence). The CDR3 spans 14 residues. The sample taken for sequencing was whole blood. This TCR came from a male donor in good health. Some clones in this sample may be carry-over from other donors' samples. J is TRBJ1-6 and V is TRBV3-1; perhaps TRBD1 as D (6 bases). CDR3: CASSQVGEQGTFRF. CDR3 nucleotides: TGTGCCAGCAGCCAAGTGGGTGAACAGGGAACTTTTCGCTTT.